The clone carrying this TCR beta chain appeared many times. This sample is drawn from a study of T cells of healthy individuals. TCRdb recomputed calls from the 5' RACE reads with MiXCR, one row per CDR3 protein. This sample carries over 95,000 distinct CDR3 sequences, about 16% of them seen once, and the ten largest clones take more than 5.5%. The origin of this receptor is a human donor in good health.

The CDR3 protein is CASSLHSGYEQYF. The CDR3 DNA reads TGTGCCAGCAGTCTCCATAGCGGGTACGAGCAGTACTTC. V is TRBV11-1 and J is TRBJ2-7; TRBD2 aligns across 7 bases. The CDR3 contains 13 residues. Germline V gives CDR1 SGHAT, CDR2 FQDESV (reference sequence). V shed 6 bases, J shed 4 bases, and the junction held 6 bases outside the gene matches.